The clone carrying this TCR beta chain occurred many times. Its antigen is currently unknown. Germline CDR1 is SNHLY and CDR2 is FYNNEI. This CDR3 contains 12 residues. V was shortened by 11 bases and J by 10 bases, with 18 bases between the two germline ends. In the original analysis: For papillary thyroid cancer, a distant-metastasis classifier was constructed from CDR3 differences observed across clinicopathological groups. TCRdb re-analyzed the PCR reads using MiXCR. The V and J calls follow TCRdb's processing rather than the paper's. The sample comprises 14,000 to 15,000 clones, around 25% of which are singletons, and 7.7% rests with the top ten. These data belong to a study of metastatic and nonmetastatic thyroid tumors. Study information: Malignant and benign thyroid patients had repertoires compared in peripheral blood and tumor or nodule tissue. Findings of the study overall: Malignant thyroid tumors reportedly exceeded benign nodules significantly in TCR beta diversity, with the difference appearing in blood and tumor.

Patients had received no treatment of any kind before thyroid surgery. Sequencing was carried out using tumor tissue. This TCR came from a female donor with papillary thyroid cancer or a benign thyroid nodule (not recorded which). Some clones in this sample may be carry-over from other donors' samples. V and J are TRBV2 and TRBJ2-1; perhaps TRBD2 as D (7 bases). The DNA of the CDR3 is TGTGCCGGCGGGGGCGGTAACGGCGAGCAGTTCTTC. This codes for CAGGGGNGEQFF.